What follows describes a single T cell receptor beta chain. The data were taken from a study of blood T cell repertoires in COVID-19. The method was immunoSEQ multiplex PCR; TCRdb's version includes in-frame clones alone and lacks a portion of them. This table has 85,000 to 130,000 clones, about nine tenths appearing once. This TCR came from a man between 60 and 70 years old with acute or convalescent COVID-19. The specimen was peripheral blood.

CDR3 DNA sequence: TGTGCCAGTACCAACAACCGGGACAGGAATGAGCAGTTCTTC. Translated, it gives CASTNNRDRNEQFF. The chain combines TRBV19 with TRBJ2-1; 8 bases line up with TRBD1. CDR3 length: 14 amino acids. The J segment lost 7 bases and the V segment lost 7 bases, leaving 9 bases of the junction unmatched. Germline CDR1 LNHDA, CDR2 SQIVND (reference sequence). Based on the CDR3 plus reference TRBV19 and TRBJ2-1, the full variable domain is DGGITQSPKYLFRKEGQNVTLSCEQNLNHDAMYWYRQDPGQGLRLIYYSQIVNDFQKGDIAEGYSVSREKKESFPLTVTSAQKNPTAFYLCASTNNRDRNEQFFGPGTRLTVL.